The 10 T cell receptor beta chains below were found in one sample sequenced in a study of blood T cells in healthy people across ages. Primed by a sample-barcoded 5' primer and a J-beta primer mix, a second PCR proceeded for 7 to 11 cycles. TCRdb fed the 5' RACE reads into MiXCR, producing one record per CDR3 protein. The data show 750,000 to 850,000 distinct CDR3 sequences, about 25% seen once. This sample was shared with a second study, whose subject was T cells of mothers and their children.

The sample taken for sequencing was blood. The receptors shown here come from a boy between 10 and 17 years old in good health.

V gene TRBV11-3 combines with J gene TRBJ2-1; 15 bases are a match to TRBD2. CDR3 size: 16 residues. Unmatched junction bases numbered 6, after V lost 5 bases and J lost 7 bases. The germline gives CDR1 SGHNT, CDR2 YENEEA. Written as DNA, the CDR3 is TGTGCCAGCAGCCGAGGACTAGCGGGAGGGGGAAATGAGCAGTTCTTC. Its translation: CASSRGLAGGGNEQFF.

V and J are TRBV7-2 and TRBJ2-3; 9 bases are a match to TRBD2. V dropped 5 bases and J dropped 2; count of bases not matched to a gene: 11. From germline, CDR1 is SGHTA and CDR2 FQGNSA. The CDR3 has 17 amino acids. Here the CDR3 DNA reads TGTGCCAGCAGCACCCGTAGCGGGAGAGGGTACACAGATACGCAGTATTTT. This gives the protein CASSTRSGRGYTDTQYF.

CDR3 DNA sequence: TGTGCCAGCAGTTCTCCCTCGGACAGGGGGGCCTCCTACGAGCAGTACTTC. It yields the protein CASSSPSDRGASYEQYF. The genes are TRBV28 and TRBJ2-7, with 10 bases aligning to TRBD1. The CDR3 length is 17 residues. CDR1 and CDR2 (germline): MDHEN, SYDVKM. The V segment lost 4 bases and the J segment 0 bases; nucleotides outside the gene matches: 9.

This clonotype occurred a few times. The chain joins TRBV13 to TRBJ2-5, with 7 bases that match TRBD2. Near its end, the DNA agrees better with TRBJ2-7, so the J call may be wrong. Germline CDR1 is PRHDT and CDR2 is FYEKMQ (reference sequence). The CDR3 consists of 14 residues. The CDR3 loop is CASSLSGTPFEQYF. CDR3 in DNA: TGTGCCAGCAGCTTAAGCGGGACTCCATTCGAGCAGTACTTC.

This chain joins TRBV5-1 and TRBJ2-7; weak D call: TRBD2 (6 bases). The V gene lost 1 base and the J gene lost 5 bases, with 22 bases spanning the gap. Germline V CDR1 and CDR2: SGHRS, YFSETQ. The CDR3 runs 17 residues. CDR3 protein: CASSLMEGLKLGNEQYF. CDR3 sequence (DNA): TGCGCCAGCAGCTTGATGGAGGGACTGAAATTGGGGAACGAGCAGTACTTC. Based on the CDR3 plus reference TRBV5-1 and TRBJ2-7, the full variable domain is KAGVTQTPRYLIKTRGQQVTLSCSPISGHRSVSWYQQTPGQGLQFLFEYFSETQRNKGNFPGRFSGRQFSNSRSEMNVSTLELGDSALYLCASSLMEGLKLGNEQYFGPGTRLTVT.

This clonotype was seen more than once but under ten times. The chain links TRBV11-2 to TRBJ1-1; D not certain. Trimming took 0 bases from V and 8 from J, leaving 7 bases between them. From germline, CDR1 is SGHAT and CDR2 FQNNGV. The CDR3 has 12 residues. The CDR3 DNA reads as TGTGCCAGCAGCTTAGATTTGGGGGAAGCTTTCTTT. Encoded protein: CASSLDLGEAFF. The entire variable domain, with the rest obtained from reference TRBV11-2 and TRBJ1-1, is as follows: EAGVAQSPRYKIIEKRQSVAFWCNPISGHATLYWYQQILGQGPKLLIQFQNNGVVDDSQLPKDRFSAERLKGVDSTLKIQPAKLEDSAVYLCASSLDLGEAFFGQGTRLTVV.

A word on this clonotype: Germline is not matched at one junction end, which may reflect a read error. This chain links TRBV7-9 with TRBJ2-1; TRBD1 matches 8 bases. The CDR3 spans 16 residues. Germline V lookup: CDR1 SEHNR, CDR2 FQNEAQ (reference sequence). In nucleotides, the CDR3 is TGTGCCAACAGCCCCCGGACAGGGTTGAACTACAATGAGCAGTTCTTC. Translation: CANSPRTGLNYNEQFF.

This clonotype was found many times. The rearrangement joins TRBV18 to TRBJ2-1; TRBD1 aligns across 8 bases. Per the germline V gene, CDR1 is KGHSH and CDR2 is LQKENI. This CDR3 spans 16 amino acids. V shed 3 bases, J shed 1 base, and the junction held 5 bases outside the gene matches. CDR3 nucleotides: TGTGCCAGCTCACCTTTTGGACAGGGATCCTACAATGAGCAGTTCTTC. Its translation: CASSPFGQGSYNEQFF.

The table lists this clonotype with a few counts. The rearrangement links TRBV20-1 to TRBJ1-5; 7 bases are a match to TRBD1. This CDR3 is 16 amino acids long. V was clipped by 2 bases and J by 0 bases; unmatched bases: 7. Germline assignment: CDR1 DFQATT and CDR2 SNEGSKA (reference sequence). This CDR3 is CSARFRTGSSNQPQHF. The CDR3 bases are TGCAGTGCTAGATTTCGGACAGGTAGTAGCAATCAGCCCCAGCATTTT.

This clonotype was seen a handful of times. This chain uses TRBV6-6 with TRBJ2-7; TRBD1 matches 7 bases. V lost 6 bases to trimming and J lost 5 bases; unmatched junction nucleotides: 16. The CDR3 consists of 16 residues. Germline-derived CDR1 and CDR2 are MNHNY and SVGAGI (reference sequence). CDR3 region: CASSPTGQAGENEQYF. CDR3 nucleotides: TGTGCCAGCAGCCCCACCGGACAGGCGGGTGAGAACGAGCAGTACTTC.